The 21 T cell receptor beta chains presented below share a single source sample, sequenced in a study of blood T cell repertoires in COVID-19. Using immunoSEQ multiplex PCR, the repertoire was profiled, and TCRdb retains in-frame clones only, with some absent. The table shows fewer than 130,000 clones, with around 79% occurring only once. Sequenced material: peripheral blood. All receptors derive from a man between 65 and 85 years old with active or convalescent COVID-19.

The rearrangement joins TRBV5-1 to TRBJ1-2; D gene unclear. The CDR3 has 15 residues. The V end was cut by 0 bases, the J end by 2 bases, with 11 bases between. Germline V gives CDR1 SGHRS, CDR2 YFSETQ. CDR3 protein: CASSLAARRNYGYTF. CDR3 DNA sequence: TGCGCCAGCAGCTTGGCCGCCCGGAGAAACTATGGCTACACCTTC. The full variable domain, its missing parts supplied by reference TRBV5-1 and TRBJ1-2, is KAGVTQTPRYLIKTRGQQVTLSCSPISGHRSVSWYQQTPGQGLQFLFEYFSETQRNKGNFPGRFSGRQFSNSRSEMNVSTLELGDSALYLCASSLAARRNYGYTFGSGTRLTVV.

CDR3 sequence reads: CASSLGPGQGYEQYF. The CDR3 nucleotides are TGCGCCAGCAGCTTGGGTCCGGGACAGGGCTACGAGCAGTACTTC. This chain uses TRBV5-1 with TRBJ2-7, with TRBD1 matching over 9 bases. Per the germline V gene, CDR1 is SGHRS and CDR2 is YFSETQ. Germline trimming cut 0 bases from V and 3 bases from J; bases unmatched to any gene: 4. This CDR3 has 15 residues.

V gene TRBV28 combines with J gene TRBJ2-1, with 12 bases matching TRBD1. In germline, CDR1 is MDHEN, CDR2 SYDVKM. This CDR3 spans 15 amino acids. With 8 bases clipped from V and 8 bases from J, the junction kept 10 bases outside the gene matches. The CDR3 coding sequence is TGTGCCAGCCGTGAAGGGACAGGGGGCATGGATGAGCAGTTCTTC. It yields the protein CASREGTGGMDEQFF.

The chain recombines TRBV9 with TRBJ1-2, with 9 positions matching TRBD1. CDR3 length: 15 amino acids. Germline V CDR1 and CDR2: SGDLS, YYNGEE. V was pared by 3 bases and J by 4 bases, with 7 bases of the junction left unmatched. CDR3 in amino acids: CASSADGQGSYGYTF. The CDR3 nucleotides read TGTGCCAGCAGCGCCGATGGACAGGGGAGCTATGGCTACACCTTC.

CDR3 in amino acids: CASSFEPLQNYGYTF. CDR3 nucleotide sequence: TGTGCCAGCAGCTTCGAGCCTCTTCAAAACTATGGCTACACCTTC. The chain links TRBV5-5 to TRBJ1-2; D gene ambiguous. Trimming took 2 bases from V and 2 from J, leaving 13 bases between them. There are 15 residues in the CDR3. CDR1 is SGHKS, CDR2 YYEKEE, per germline (reference sequence).

This chain joins TRBV27 and TRBJ2-1; the D gene is possibly TRBD1 (6 bases). Trimming stripped 5 bases from V and 3 bases from J, with 17 bases between. The germline V gene has CDR1 MNHEY and CDR2 SMNVEV (reference sequence). The CDR3 is 16 amino acids. CDR3 in DNA: TGTGCCAGCAGTCCCTACGCATGGGACAACTACAATGAGCAGTTCTTC. Its protein is CASSPYAWDNYNEQFF.

The gene calls are TRBV30 and TRBJ2-2; weak D call: TRBD1 (7 bases). CDR1 GTSNPN and CDR2 SVGIG come from the germline V gene (reference sequence). The CDR3 is 16 residues long. The germline V and J ends were trimmed by 4 bases and 4 bases, with 19 bases remaining between them. CDR3 DNA: TGTGCCTGGACCGATGGAGGGGGCAGAGTCACCGGGGAGCTGTTTTTT. It translates to CAWTDGGGRVTGELFF.

The chain combines TRBV5-5 with TRBJ2-5, with TRBD2 as a possible D gene (7 bases). With 2 bases removed from V and 5 bases from J, the gap between germline ends came to 16 bases. The CDR3 loop spans 15 amino acids. Looked up from germline, CDR1 is SGHKS and CDR2 is YYEKEE (reference sequence). CDR3 bases: TGTGCCAGCAGCTTCGTGCCAGGGAGGGGGGAGACCCAGTACTTC. Residues: CASSFVPGRGETQYF.

The chain couples TRBV6-2 or TRBV6-3 to TRBJ2-2; 8 bases line up with TRBD2. In germline, CDR1 is MNHEY, CDR2 SVGEGT. Trimming removed 5 bases from V and 7 bases from J; junction bases left unmatched: 6. The CDR3 has 14 residues. DNA of the CDR3: TGTGCCAGCAGTCCGGGACTAGTAGGCGGGGAGCTGTTTTTT. Translated: CASSPGLVGGELFF.

V gene TRBV10-3 combines with J gene TRBJ1-1; D gene unclear. The V gene lost 11 bases and the J gene lost 4 bases, with 14 bases spanning the gap. The CDR3 has 12 residues. Per germline, CDR1 ENHRY and CDR2 SYGVKD. The CDR3 protein is CAARERSTEAFF. CDR3 nucleotides: TGTGCCGCACGGGAAAGGAGCACTGAAGCTTTCTTT.

The chain carries TRBV11-2 and TRBJ1-3; D may be TRBD1 (6 bases). The CDR3 is 14 amino acids. V was pared by 2 bases and J by 4 bases, with 9 bases between. Germline loops: CDR1 SGHAT, CDR2 FQNNGV. In DNA form, the CDR3 reads TGTGCCAGCAGCTTATGGGGACAAGGAAACACCATATATTTT. Its protein is CASSLWGQGNTIYF.

The chain uses TRBV2 and TRBJ1-1; D is undetermined. CDR1 is SNHLY and CDR2 is FYNNEI in the germline V gene. Trimming removed 1 base from V and 4 bases from J, with 10 bases in between. This CDR3 is built from 14 residues. CDR3 loop: CASSEEETGTEAFF. The DNA of the CDR3 is TGTGCCAGCAGTGAAGAGGAGACGGGCACTGAAGCTTTCTTT.

At least ten counts were recorded for this clone. The genes are TRBV10-2 and TRBJ1-2, with 8 bases fitting TRBD1. With V trimmed by 6 bases and J by 4 bases, 13 bases remained unmatched. The CDR3 runs to 16 residues. Germline V gives CDR1 WSHSY, CDR2 SAAADI. DNA for the CDR3: TGCGCCAGCAGCGAACGAATGGACAGGGCTAGCTATGGCTACACCTTC. Translated: CASSERMDRASYGYTF.

The chain has TRBV5-1 and TRBJ2-5; TRBD2 matches 10 bases. This CDR3 is built from 15 residues. V lost 3 bases to trimming and J lost 2 bases; unmatched junction nucleotides: 4. Germline V gene lookup returns CDR1 SGHRS and CDR2 YFSETQ. CDR3 protein: CASSSGTSVQETQYF. CDR3 DNA sequence: TGCGCCAGCAGCTCTGGGACTAGCGTACAAGAGACCCAGTACTTC.

The CDR3 loop reads CASSSTGNNQPQHF. As DNA, the CDR3 is TGTGCCAGCAGCTCTACAGGAAACAATCAGCCCCAGCATTTT. The rearrangement uses TRBV7-9 and TRBJ1-5; D is possibly TRBD1 (5 bases). Germline-derived CDR1 and CDR2 are SEHNR and FQNEAQ (reference sequence). This CDR3 region has 14 residues. The V gene lost 4 bases and the J gene lost 3 bases, with 10 bases spanning the gap.

This chain uses TRBV3-1 (or the pseudogene TRBV3-2) with TRBJ1-1; D is perhaps TRBD1 (5 bases). This CDR3 region has 15 residues. Germline assignment: CDR1 LGHDT and CDR2 YNNKEL (reference sequence). The V end was cut by 4 bases, the J end by 0 bases, with 12 bases between. DNA of the CDR3: TGTGCCAGCAGCCTTAGGGGAGGTCTGAACACTGAAGCTTTCTTT. Protein sequence: CASSLRGGLNTEAFF.

The rearrangement uses TRBV18 and TRBJ2-1, with TRBD2 matching 12 bases. The CDR3 runs 16 residues. Germline CDR1 and CDR2: KGHSH and LQKENI. Trimming took 0 bases from V and 7 from J; bases not matched to a gene: 4. In DNA, the CDR3 is TGTGCCAGCTCACCACCGACTAGCGGGGGTAAAAATGAGCAGTTCTTC. Residues: CASSPPTSGGKNEQFF.

The gene calls are TRBV20-1 and TRBJ1-2, with a tentative D call TRBD1 (6 bases). The CDR3 runs to 11 residues. Germline CDR1 DFQATT, CDR2 SNEGSKA (reference sequence). Trimming took 7 bases from V and 8 from J, leaving 14 bases between them. In nucleotides, the CDR3 is TGCAGTGTCACAGGGCGTGAAGGCTACACCTTC. Encoded protein: CSVTGREGYTF.

The table lists this clone with a few counts. J is TRBJ2-7 and V is TRBV18; the D gene is possibly TRBD2 (7 bases). Germline V gene sequence: CDR1 KGHSH, CDR2 LQKENI. The CDR3 runs 13 residues. V was pared by 5 bases and J by 7 bases, with 15 bases between. The CDR3 DNA follows: TGTGCCAGCTCAGCGGGGGCCTCGGGAGAGCAGTACTTC. This encodes CASSAGASGEQYF.

The chain couples TRBV18 to TRBJ1-2, with TRBD1 as a possible D gene (5 bases). Germline assignment: CDR1 KGHSH and CDR2 LQKENI. CDR3 length: 15 residues. V was cut by 1 base and J by 2 bases, with 11 bases left in between. This CDR3 is CASSPQRQKNYGYTF. For the CDR3, the DNA is TGTGCCAGCTCACCACAGAGACAGAAGAACTATGGCTACACCTTC.

This chain uses TRBV6-1 with TRBJ2-3; the match to TRBD2 covers 7 bases. The germline V gene has CDR1 MNHNS and CDR2 SASEGT. With 1 base clipped from V and 2 bases from J, the junction kept 12 bases outside the gene matches. CDR3 length: 18 residues. The CDR3 protein is CASSEDRLRGLTTDTQYF. The DNA for the CDR3 is TGTGCCAGCAGTGAAGATCGTTTGAGGGGACTAACCACAGATACGCAGTATTTT.